These 9 T cell receptor beta chains came from one sample sequenced in a study of immune evolution from preneoplasia to lung adenocarcinoma. Profiled with immunoSEQ multiplex PCR; TCRdb holds only in-frame clones, not every one. The data show under 7,000 clones, approximately 78% seen once. The sequencing sample was made of FFPE invasive lung adenocarcinoma tissue. Every receptor here comes from a person between 50 and 60 years old with lung adenocarcinoma.

This clone turned up a few times. V usage is TRBV7-9 and J usage is TRBJ2-1; possible D gene TRBD1, 6 bases. Trimming took off 3 bases at V and 4 bases at J, with 19 bases between the two ends. Germline CDR1 is SEHNR and CDR2 is FQNEAQ (reference sequence). This CDR3 spans 17 amino acids. The chain's CDR3 is CASSFISDSLGYNEQFF. CDR3 DNA sequence: TGTGCCAGCAGCTTCATCTCGGACAGTCTGGGGTACAATGAGCAGTTCTTC.

CDR3 nucleotide sequence: TGTGCCAGCAGTGGAGGGACAAAGAACGAGCAGTACTTC. As protein: CASSGGTKNEQYF. This chain links TRBV2 with TRBJ2-7; possibly TRBD1 for D (6 bases). CDR1 is SNHLY and CDR2 is FYNNEI in the germline V gene. There are 13 residues in the CDR3. V lost 4 bases to trimming and J lost 5 bases, with 12 bases between them.

The chain uses TRBV11-2 and TRBJ1-5, with 7 bases fitting TRBD1. Trimming took 0 bases from V and 4 from J; bases not matched to a gene: 3. CDR3 length: 15 residues. Germline V lookup: CDR1 SGHAT, CDR2 FQNNGV. The CDR3 loop is CASSLDSGGNQPQHF. The CDR3 DNA follows: TGTGCCAGCAGCTTAGATTCAGGGGGAAATCAGCCCCAGCATTTT. The variable domain in full, with the rest retrieved from reference TRBV11-2 and TRBJ1-5, is EAGVAQSPRYKIIEKRQSVAFWCNPISGHATLYWYQQILGQGPKLLIQFQNNGVVDDSQLPKDRFSAERLKGVDSTLKIQPAKLEDSAVYLCASSLDSGGNQPQHFGDGTRLSIL.

This sequence joins TRBV7-9 and TRBJ1-1; 7 nucleotides line up with TRBD1. V dropped 11 bases and J dropped 4; count of bases not matched to a gene: 4. Per the germline V gene, CDR1 is SEHNR and CDR2 is FQNEAQ (reference sequence). The CDR3 totals 11 residues. The CDR3 DNA follows: TGTGCCGTCAACAGGGGCACTGAAGCTTTCTTT. As protein: CAVNRGTEAFF. Full variable domain (outside the CDR3, taken from reference TRBV7-9 and TRBJ1-1): DTGVSQNPRHKITKRGQNVTFRCDPISEHNRLYWYRQTLGQGPEFLTYFQNEAQLEKSRLLSDRFSAERPKGSFSTLEIQRTEQGDSAMYLCAVNRGTEAFFGQGTRLTVV.

The chain joins TRBV9 to TRBJ2-1; TRBD1 is a possible D gene (6 bases). The V gene's germline CDR1 is SGDLS and CDR2 YYNGEE. The length of the CDR3 is 15 residues. V was trimmed by 4 bases and J by 10 bases, leaving 21 bases between them. CDR3 nucleotide sequence: TGTGCCAGCAGCCCCCGGGACCAGGGGTCGGGGGAGCAGTTCTTC. This sequence encodes CASSPRDQGSGEQFF.

The chain combines TRBV28 with TRBJ2-7, with D possibly TRBD1 on 6 matching bases. Deletions cut 4 bases from V and 2 bases from J, with 12 bases between. The CDR3 is 14 residues long. Germline V gives CDR1 MDHEN, CDR2 SYDVKM. In nucleotides, the CDR3 is TGTGCCAGCAGTTCCACAGGACAGCCCTACGAGCAGTACTTC. Translation gives CASSSTGQPYEQYF.

This chain connects TRBV30 to TRBJ1-1; unclear D gene. The germline CDR1 and CDR2 sequences are GTSNPN and SVGIG (reference sequence). V lost 5 bases and J lost 1, with 8 bases in between. The length of the CDR3 is 12 residues. The CDR3 nucleotides read TGTGCCTGGTTTAGAAAGAACACTGAAGCTTTCTTT. Amino acids: CAWFRKNTEAFF.

The J gene is TRBJ1-1, the V gene TRBV11-2; D remains unclear. Germline CDR1 SGHAT, CDR2 FQNNGV. The CDR3 runs to 12 residues. V was shortened by 3 bases and J by 10 bases, with 12 bases between the two germline ends. In nucleotides, the CDR3 is TGTGCCAGCAGCTTTGGCCAGGCACTAGCTTTCTTT. It yields the protein CASSFGQALAFF.

The rearrangement links TRBV27 to TRBJ2-7; TRBD2 matches 10 bases. Germline CDR1 MNHEY, CDR2 SMNVEV (reference sequence). There are 15 residues in the CDR3. After removal of 6 bases from V and 3 bases from J, the junction contained 8 bases not matched to a gene. CDR3 nucleotide sequence: TGTGCCAGCAGGCCGGGACTAGCGACCCACTACGAGCAGTACTTC. Residues: CASRPGLATHYEQYF.